The 26 T cell receptor beta chains listed next were all sequenced from one sample in a study of T-cell memory formation after mild COVID-19. One entry per CDR3 protein, called by TCRdb with MiXCR from the 5' RACE reads. This table holds about 440,000 distinct CDR3 sequences, around 20% found once. Sequenced material: PBMCs or a T cell subset sorted from them (not recorded which). All receptors derive from an adult woman who had mild COVID-19 (a few samples of this study predate the infection). Cell type and time point are not known.

The V and J genes are TRBV18 and TRBJ1-5; D perhaps matches TRBD1 (6 bases). Germline CDR1 and CDR2: KGHSH and LQKENI. Trimming cost V 2 bases and J 5 bases, with 13 bases left between them. The length of the CDR3 is 15 residues. Here the CDR3 reads CASSPGGGNYQPQHF. The CDR3 DNA follows: TGTGCCAGCTCACCAGGGGGGGGCAACTATCAGCCCCAGCATTTT.

This clonotype has a handful of counts. The chain uses TRBV11-3 and TRBJ1-2, with 8 bases aligning to TRBD1. CDR3 length: 15 amino acids. Trimming at V came to 4 bases and at J to 3 bases, leaving 7 bases not matched to a gene. Germline CDR1 reads SGHNT; CDR2 reads YENEEA. CDR3 residues: CASSYKPGGYYGYTF. The CDR3 DNA follows: TGTGCCAGCAGCTACAAACCAGGGGGCTACTATGGCTACACCTTC.

This sequence joins TRBV6-4 and TRBJ2-2; no firm D call. The germline V gene encodes CDR1 MRHNA and CDR2 SNTAGT. This CDR3 has 14 residues. Trimming took 6 bases from V and 3 from J, leaving 11 bases between them. The CDR3 DNA reads TGTGCCAGCAGCCCTGACAAGGACACCGGGGAGCTGTTTTTT. Protein product: CASSPDKDTGELFF.

The chain combines TRBV5-1 with TRBJ2-7, with D possibly matching TRBD2 (6 bases). The CDR3 sequence is 16 residues long. Per the germline V gene, CDR1 is SGHRS and CDR2 is YFSETQ. Trimming removed 4 bases at V and 6 bases at J, with 23 bases between. In DNA, the CDR3 is TGCGCCAGCAGCCTGGGACTCACATCGTCCGGGAGCGAGCAGTACTTC. Its translation is CASSLGLTSSGSEQYF.

This chain connects TRBV20-1 to TRBJ1-1; D remains ambiguous. Trimming removed 5 bases at V and 5 bases at J, with 12 bases between. This CDR3 contains 12 residues. The germline gives CDR1 DFQATT, CDR2 SNEGSKA (reference sequence). In DNA, the CDR3 is TGCAGTGCTCGGGATACCGGGACTGAAGCTTTCTTT. Its protein is CSARDTGTEAFF.

This clonotype was seen only a few times. V gene TRBV7-9 combines with J gene TRBJ2-7; D unresolved. This CDR3 has 14 amino acids. Germline CDR1 is SEHNR and CDR2 is FQNEAQ (reference sequence). Trimming removed 8 bases at V and 0 bases at J, with 14 bases between. The CDR3: CASSPLTVSYEQYF. The CDR3 bases are TGTGCCAGCTCCCCTCTTACAGTCTCCTACGAGCAGTACTTC.

The rearrangement joins TRBV10-3 to TRBJ2-1; 11 bases agree with TRBD2. The length of the CDR3 is 16 residues. Germline CDR1 reads ENHRY; CDR2 reads SYGVKD. V shed 3 bases, J shed 4 bases, and the junction held 5 bases outside the gene matches. Here the CDR3 reads CAISDHLAGGYNEQFF. The CDR3 coding sequence is TGTGCCATCAGTGACCACCTAGCGGGAGGTTACAATGAGCAGTTCTTC.

V usage is TRBV5-6 and J usage is TRBJ1-2; D call uncertain. The V and J ends lost 4 bases and 8 bases respectively, with 15 bases between them. Germline V CDR1 and CDR2: SGHDT, YYEEEE. CDR3 length: 13 amino acids. As DNA, the CDR3 is TGTGCCAGCAGCAGTTCCGGGCTCCTGGGCTACACCTTC. Translation gives CASSSSGLLGYTF.

This clonotype has just a few counts. This sequence joins TRBV14 and TRBJ1-4, with 12 nucleotides matching TRBD1. Per germline, CDR1 SGHDN and CDR2 FVKESK. This CDR3 region has 15 residues. With 4 bases clipped from V and 8 bases from J, the junction kept 5 bases outside the gene matches. The CDR3 nucleotides read TGTGCCAGCAGCCCTCCGGGACAGGGGGCGGAAAAACTGTTTTTT. Protein sequence: CASSPPGQGAEKLFF.

This clonotype has a handful of counts. This chain links TRBV24-1 with TRBJ1-1; a possible D gene is TRBD1 (5 bases). This CDR3 region has 15 residues. Germline-derived CDR1 and CDR2 are KGHDR and SFDVKD. Trimming left V 5 bases short and J 0 bases short, with 12 bases between. The CDR3 is CATSAGRTMNTEAFF. CDR3 in DNA: TGTGCCACCAGTGCCGGGCGGACAATGAACACTGAAGCTTTCTTT.

This chain links TRBV4-1 with TRBJ2-5; D perhaps matches TRBD1 (6 bases). Trimming cost V 4 bases and J 5 bases, with 17 bases left between them. The V gene's germline CDR1 is MGHRA and CDR2 YSYEKL. The CDR3 runs to 15 residues. The CDR3 spells CASSRERYRAETQYF. Written as DNA, the CDR3 is TGCGCCAGCAGCCGGGAGAGGTACAGGGCCGAGACCCAGTACTTC.

The chain employs TRBV7-2 and TRBJ2-1, with 10 bases fitting TRBD2. The CDR3 is 15 amino acids. The germline V gene encodes CDR1 SGHTA and CDR2 FQGNSA. V lost 5 bases, J lost 3 bases, and 4 bases stayed unmatched. The CDR3 bases are TGTGCCAGCAGCCATCTAGCGGGAGACTACAATGAGCAGTTCTTC. Its translation: CASSHLAGDYNEQFF. Combining the CDR3 with reference TRBV7-2 and TRBJ2-1 gives the whole variable domain GAGVSQSPSNKVTEKGKDVELRCDPISGHTALYWYRQSLGQGLEFLIYFQGNSAPDKSGLPSDRFSAERTGGSVSTLTIQRTQQEDSAVYLCASSHLAGDYNEQFFGPGTRLTVL.

In this sample, this clonotype turned up a few times. The chain recombines TRBV5-1 with TRBJ2-1, with D perhaps being TRBD1 or TRBD2 (5 bases each). The germline V gene has CDR1 SGHRS and CDR2 YFSETQ. The CDR3 sequence is 15 residues long. V was trimmed by 7 bases and J by 3 bases, leaving 17 bases between them. Here the CDR3 DNA reads TGCGCCAGCGACAGAGGGCAGGCGAACTACAATGAGCAGTTCTTC. This translates into CASDRGQANYNEQFF. Drawing the rest from reference TRBV5-1 and TRBJ2-1, the complete variable domain is KAGVTQTPRYLIKTRGQQVTLSCSPISGHRSVSWYQQTPGQGLQFLFEYFSETQRNKGNFPGRFSGRQFSNSRSEMNVSTLELGDSALYLCASDRGQANYNEQFFGPGTRLTVL.

V and J are TRBV29-1 and TRBJ1-2, with 8 bases that match TRBD1. Germline V CDR1 and CDR2: SQVTM, ANQGSEA. V lost 6 bases and J lost 4; bases outside the gene matches: 7. The CDR3 runs to 13 residues. The CDR3 bases are TGCAGCGTCAACAGGGGGGCAAGCTATGGCTACACCTTC. Its protein is CSVNRGASYGYTF.

The rearrangement uses TRBV7-9 and TRBJ1-4; 7 bases are a match to TRBD1. The J segment lost 0 bases and the V segment lost 5 bases, leaving 0 bases of the junction unmatched. The CDR3 is 14 amino acids. CDR1 is SEHNR, CDR2 FQNEAQ, per germline (reference sequence). The CDR3, as DNA: TGTGCCAGCAGCGGGACAGCAACTAATGAAAAACTGTTTTTT. Translated, it gives CASSGTATNEKLFF.

This clonotype was recorded a few times. The conserved closing phenylalanine or tryptophan is absent in this CDR3, likely reflecting a read error. The DNA is omitted, as the CDR3 cannot be located on it reliably, and the CDR3 follows TCRdb's listing. The J gene is TRBJ1-2, the V gene TRBV12-3 or TRBV12-4. The CDR3 length is 12 residues, termini included. This CDR3 reads CASSPTGQAGGY.

This clonotype was observed a handful of times. This CDR3 is CASTTRVEGRGRYEQYF. In DNA, the CDR3 is TGTGCCAGCACCACGCGTGTAGAGGGCAGGGGGAGGTACGAGCAGTACTTC. The V and J genes are TRBV6-2 or TRBV6-3 and TRBJ2-7, with a tentative D call TRBD1 (7 bases). Germline CDR1 reads MNHEY; CDR2 reads SVGEGT. The CDR3 loop spans 17 amino acids. Trimming removed 7 bases from V and 4 bases from J, with 26 bases in between.

A few counts support this clonotype. This sequence joins TRBV27 and TRBJ2-7; TRBD2 aligns across 7 bases. The CDR3 totals 14 residues. Germline V gene data show CDR1 as MNHEY and CDR2 as SMNVEV (reference sequence). The J segment lost 8 bases and the V segment lost 4 bases, leaving 11 bases of the junction unmatched. CDR3 region: CASSSGTGGIKQYF. The CDR3 DNA follows: TGTGCCAGCAGTTCAGGGACGGGGGGAATCAAGCAGTACTTC.

The V gene is TRBV28, the J gene TRBJ2-5; TRBD2 aligns across 8 bases. Looked up from germline, CDR1 is MDHEN and CDR2 is SYDVKM. Unmatched junction bases numbered 6, after V lost 5 bases and J lost 4 bases. The CDR3 is 14 residues long. The CDR3, as DNA: TGTGCCAGCAGTGTCCATCTAGCGGGAGAGACCCAGTACTTC. Translated: CASSVHLAGETQYF.

V usage is TRBV5-1 and J usage is TRBJ2-2; tentative D call: TRBD1 (5 bases). CDR1 SGHRS and CDR2 YFSETQ come from the germline V gene. V gave up 0 bases and J gave up 3 bases, with 15 bases separating them. CDR3 length equals 17 residues. CDR3 nucleotide sequence: TGCGCCAGCAGCTTGGTCACAGTAGGGGCTGACACCGGGGAGCTGTTTTTT. This gives the protein CASSLVTVGADTGELFF.

This clonotype was observed a few times. The chain links TRBV29-1 to TRBJ2-3; 7 bases line up with TRBD2. V gave up 3 bases and J gave up 2 bases; unmatched junction bases: 8. The CDR3 runs to 15 residues. Germline V gives CDR1 SQVTM, CDR2 ANQGSEA. CDR3 coding DNA: TGCAGCGTTGAGGGGAGAGCGGGGATCACAGATACGCAGTATTTT. Translating gives CSVEGRAGITDTQYF.

The chain couples TRBV5-1 to TRBJ1-5; possible D gene TRBD1, 6 bases. Germline loops: CDR1 SGHRS, CDR2 YFSETQ. V gave up 8 bases and J gave up 5 bases, with 20 bases separating them. CDR3 size: 15 residues. CDR3 DNA: TGCGCCAGTATCCGGGACAATCGGCGGCATCAGCCCCAGCATTTT. Translated, it gives CASIRDNRRHQPQHF.

This chain links TRBV6-2 or TRBV6-3 with TRBJ1-5; D not resolved. CDR3 length: 18 amino acids. The V and J ends lost 6 bases and 1 base respectively, with 22 bases between them. Germline CDR1 reads MNHEY; CDR2 reads SVGEGT. This CDR3 is CASSPVGIGAISNQPQHF. Written as DNA, the CDR3 is TGTGCCAGCAGCCCCGTCGGAATCGGCGCGATCAGCAATCAGCCCCAGCATTTT.

The sample holds a few counts of this clonotype. V and J are TRBV7-6 and TRBJ1-4; D might be TRBD1 (6 bases). Trimming pared 1 base from V and 4 bases from J, leaving 7 bases between. The CDR3 length is 14 residues. Germline V gives CDR1 SGHVS, CDR2 FNYEAQ. The CDR3 here is CASSLGTVNEKLFF. CDR3 nucleotides: TGTGCCAGCAGCTTAGGGACAGTTAATGAAAAACTGTTTTTT. Full variable domain (missing parts from reference TRBV7-6 and TRBJ1-4): GAGVSQSPRYKVTKRGQDVALRCDPISGHVSLYWYRQALGQGPEFLTYFNYEAQQDKSGLPNDRFSAERPEGSISTLTIQRTEQRDSAMYRCASSLGTVNEKLFFGSGTQLSVL.

The V call is TRBV18, the J call TRBJ2-3; D is undetermined. CDR3 size: 14 residues. In germline, CDR1 is KGHSH, CDR2 LQKENI. Trimming removed 0 bases from V and 4 bases from J, with 8 bases in between. Here the CDR3 reads CASSPPAGPDTQYF. Here the CDR3 DNA reads TGTGCCAGCTCACCACCGGCAGGCCCAGATACGCAGTATTTT. The entire variable domain, with the rest obtained from reference TRBV18 and TRBJ2-3, is as follows: NAGVMQNPRHLVRRRGQEARLRCSPMKGHSHVYWYRQLPEEGLKFMVYLQKENIIDESGMPKERFSAEFPKEGPSILRIQQVVRGDSAAYFCASSPPAGPDTQYFGPGTRLTVL.

This clonotype was seen a handful of times. The CDR3 DNA follows: TGTGCCAGCAGTTACAGCGGGAGCGCAAATGAGCAGTTCTTC. Translated: CASSYSGSANEQFF. The chain employs TRBV6-5 and TRBJ2-1, with TRBD2 matching over 8 bases. Germline values: CDR1 MNHEY, CDR2 SVGAGI. The CDR3 has 14 amino acids. Germline trimming cut 2 bases from V and 7 bases from J; bases unmatched to any gene: 4.